This TCR beta chain was found in a study of T cell responses to AZD1222 COVID-19 vaccine. Findings and limits, study-wide: Mostly white British, mostly female donors; authors suggested clonal diversity may be underestimated. Elevations in Spike-specific TCR breadth and depth followed administration of two AZD1222 doses. As reported, nearly half of all spike-specific TCRs target variant regions that are unmutated.

For this clone: Its specificity is unknown.

The table came from immunoSEQ multiplex PCR; TCRdb's copy has only in-frame clones and leaves some out. The table records roughly 190,000 clones, approximately 90% of them present only once. V trimming: 5 bases; J trimming: 6 bases; junction bases outside the gene matches: 5. CDR3 size: 14 residues. Germline loops: CDR1 LNHDA, CDR2 SQIVND (reference sequence). The rearrangement uses TRBV19 and TRBJ1-1, with 11 bases aligning to TRBD1. The receptor was isolated from an adult who received the MenACWY meningococcal vaccine as a control. The sequencing here drew on peripheral blood, taken 28 days after the second dose of the MenACWY control vaccine. The CDR3 sequence: CASSLRDRGAEAFF. The CDR3 coding sequence is TGTGCCAGTAGTTTAAGGGACAGGGGGGCTGAAGCTTTCTTT.